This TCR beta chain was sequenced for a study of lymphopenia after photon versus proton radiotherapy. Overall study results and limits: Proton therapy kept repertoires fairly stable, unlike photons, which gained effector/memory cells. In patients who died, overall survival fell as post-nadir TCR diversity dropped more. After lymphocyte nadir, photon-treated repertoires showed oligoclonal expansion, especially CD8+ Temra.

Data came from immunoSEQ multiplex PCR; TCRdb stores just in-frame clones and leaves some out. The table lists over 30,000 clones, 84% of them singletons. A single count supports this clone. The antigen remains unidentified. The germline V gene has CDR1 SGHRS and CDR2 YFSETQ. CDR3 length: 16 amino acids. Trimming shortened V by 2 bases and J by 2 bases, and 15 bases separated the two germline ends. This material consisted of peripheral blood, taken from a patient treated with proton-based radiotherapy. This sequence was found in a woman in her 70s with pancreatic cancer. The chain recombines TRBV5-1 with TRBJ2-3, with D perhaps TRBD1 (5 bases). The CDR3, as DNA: TGCGCCAGCAGCTTCGGACACACTACGTCCACAGATACGCAGTATTTT. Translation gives CASSFGHTTSTDTQYF. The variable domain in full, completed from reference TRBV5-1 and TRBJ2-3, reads KAGVTQTPRYLIKTRGQQVTLSCSPISGHRSVSWYQQTPGQGLQFLFEYFSETQRNKGNFPGRFSGRQFSNSRSEMNVSTLELGDSALYLCASSFGHTTSTDTQYFGPGTRLTVL.